The clone carrying this TCR beta chain was recorded at least ten times. Its specificity is not known. Germline CDR1 reads MNHEY; CDR2 reads SMNVEV (reference sequence). V shed 1 base and J shed 0 bases, with 6 bases lying between them. The CDR3 has 15 residues. The unsorted libraries originated from 2 million PBMCs that had been stored at -80 C. The data stem from a study of neurological immune-mediated disorders. The cDNA came from 5'RACE with 10-nucleotide random UMIs. In TCRdb, the 5' RACE reads were re-called with MiXCR into one record per CDR3 protein. The sample records more than 45,000 distinct CDR3 sequences, around 4% being singletons. Study-wide findings and caveats: The multiple sclerosis repertoire cluster was not associated with any clinical or MRI feature, with the authors stating that larger cohorts are needed. When the repertoires were sorted by phylogenetic grouping, those of 18 of 34 multiple sclerosis patients ended up in one related-CDR3 cluster, a possible signature.

This chain joins TRBV27 and TRBJ2-2; no firm D call. Sequenced: PBMCs. The origin of this receptor is a man aged 25-45 years with multiple sclerosis. In DNA, the CDR3 is TGTGCCAGCAGTTTATTGGGTGCGAACACCGGGGAGCTGTTTTTT. It translates to CASSLLGANTGELFF.